The 28 T cell receptor beta chains reported below all come from one sample, sequenced in a study of technical replicates of blood from several donors. The data were produced by immunoSEQ multiplex PCR, yet TCRdb's version contains in-frame clones alone and is incomplete. The sample has tens of thousands of clones; roughly 90% are singletons. Sequencing was done on a sample of T cells isolated from PBMCs. The source is a human donor in good health.

The gene calls are TRBV11-2 and TRBJ2-1, with D unclear. V shed 1 base and J shed 0 bases, with 7 bases lying between them. The CDR3 loop spans 15 amino acids. Germline V gene data show CDR1 as SGHAT and CDR2 as FQNNGV. CDR3 residues: CASSLAGYSYNEQFF. In DNA form, the CDR3 reads TGTGCCAGCAGCTTAGCCGGGTACTCCTACAATGAGCAGTTCTTC.

The CDR3 loop is CSGGGPHGYTF. In DNA form, the CDR3 reads TGCAGCGGAGGGGGCCCCCATGGCTACACCTTC. This chain links TRBV29-1 with TRBJ1-2; TRBD1 aligns across 7 bases. Looked up from germline, CDR1 is SQVTM and CDR2 is ANQGSEA. V was pared by 7 bases and J by 6 bases, with 5 bases of the junction left unmatched. The CDR3 runs 11 residues.

The rearrangement joins TRBV28 to TRBJ2-2; 8 bases fit TRBD1. The germline V gene has CDR1 MDHEN and CDR2 SYDVKM. The CDR3 totals 14 residues. J was trimmed by 6 bases and V by 5 bases; bases with no gene match: 5. DNA for the CDR3: TGTGCCAGCAGTGGACAGGGTAGCGCCGGGGAGCTGTTTTTT. It specifies CASSGQGSAGELFF.

The rearrangement uses TRBV7-8 and TRBJ2-2; TRBD2 agrees at 9 bases. V shed 3 bases and J 6 bases; nucleotides not matched to a gene: 5. The CDR3 has 15 amino acids. CDR1 is SGHVS, CDR2 FQNEAQ, per germline. For the CDR3, the DNA is TGTGCCAGCAGCTTGGGACTAGCCCGGGCCGGGGAGCTGTTTTTT. Its translation: CASSLGLARAGELFF.

In its sample, this clone was seen a few times. V and J are TRBV30 and TRBJ1-1; 8 bases line up with TRBD1. The trim removed 5 bases at V and 7 bases at J, leaving 3 bases unmatched. Germline-derived CDR1 and CDR2 are GTSNPN and SVGIG (reference sequence). The CDR3 consists of 11 residues. CDR3 DNA sequence: TGTGCCTGGGACAGGGGAATTGAAGCTTTCTTT. It encodes CAWDRGIEAFF.

This chain joins TRBV6-5 and TRBJ2-7; D is perhaps TRBD2 (6 bases). CDR1 MNHEY and CDR2 SVGAGI come from the germline V gene. The length of the CDR3 is 13 residues. The V end was cut by 6 bases, the J end by 2 bases, with 11 bases between. The CDR3 loop reads CASSGSGTYEQYF. CDR3 coding DNA: TGTGCCAGCAGCGGGAGTGGGACCTACGAGCAGTACTTC.

This chain joins TRBV29-1 and TRBJ1-1; D unclear. The V end lost 8 bases, the J end lost 0 bases, and 10 bases lay between the germline ends. The CDR3 runs to 12 residues. CDR1 is SQVTM and CDR2 is ANQGSEA in the germline V gene. The CDR3 here is CSPVDLNTEAFF. Here the CDR3 DNA reads TGCAGCCCAGTGGACTTGAACACTGAAGCTTTCTTT. The full variable domain, its missing parts supplied by reference TRBV29-1 and TRBJ1-1, is SAVISQKPSRDICQRGTSLTIQCQVDSQVTMMFWYRQQPGQSLTLIATANQGSEATYESGFVIDKFPISRPNLTFSTLTVSNMSPEDSSIYLCSPVDLNTEAFFGQGTRLTVV.

CDR3 region: CASSVGGRGPGGELFF. The CDR3 DNA follows: TGTGCCAGCAGCGTAGGGGGCAGGGGGCCAGGCGGGGAGCTGTTTTTT. The genes are TRBV9 and TRBJ2-2; TRBD1 matches 8 bases. CDR3 length: 16 amino acids. Looked up from germline, CDR1 is SGDLS and CDR2 is YYNGEE. Trimming cost V 0 bases and J 7 bases; bases outside gene matches: 8.

This rearrangement joins TRBV7-2 to TRBJ2-6; tentatively, D is TRBD1 (6 bases). CDR3 length: 17 amino acids. The germline gives CDR1 SGHTA, CDR2 FQGNSA. V was trimmed by 5 bases and J by 11 bases, leaving 25 bases between them. CDR3 amino acids: CASSPTYYRDMRYVLTF. The DNA of the CDR3 is TGTGCCAGCAGCCCAACCTACTACCGGGACATGAGATACGTCCTGACTTTC.

The rearrangement links TRBV9 to TRBJ2-2, with a possible D match to TRBD2 (5 bases). CDR3 size: 16 residues. The germline V and J ends were trimmed by 4 bases and 4 bases, with 17 bases remaining between them. Germline CDR1 reads SGDLS; CDR2 reads YYNGEE. DNA for the CDR3: TGTGCCAGCAGCAAATGGACTCCTTGGGGCACCGGGGAGCTGTTTTTT. Amino acids: CASSKWTPWGTGELFF.

As for this clone: Relative to the germline gene, one junction end is altered; a read error may explain this. The genes are TRBV6-5 and TRBJ2-7, with D perhaps matching TRBD1 (5 bases). From germline, CDR1 is MNHEY and CDR2 SVGAGI. This CDR3 is built from 11 residues. The CDR3 region is CASSYGATTNF. CDR3 DNA sequence: TGTGCCAGCAGTTATGGGGCAACGACGAACTTC.

The chain is built from TRBV5-5 and TRBJ2-7; the D gene is possibly TRBD2 (5 bases). The V gene's germline CDR1 is SGHKS and CDR2 YYEKEE (reference sequence). The CDR3 has 14 residues. V dropped 4 bases and J dropped 5 bases, with 16 bases sitting between them. CDR3 sequence reads: CASSIRTQRDEQYF. CDR3 DNA sequence: TGTGCCAGCAGCATCAGGACGCAGAGGGACGAGCAGTACTTC.

The chain employs TRBV5-4 and TRBJ2-5; the match to TRBD2 covers 9 bases. CDR3 length: 18 amino acids. CDR1 and CDR2 from the germline V gene are SGHNT and YYREEE (reference sequence). J gave up 2 bases and V 0 bases, and 11 bases lay outside the gene matches. In DNA form, the CDR3 reads TGTGCCAGCAGCTTGGTGACTAGCGGAAGGGATAAACAAGAGACCCAGTACTTC. This gives the protein CASSLVTSGRDKQETQYF. Looking up the rest from reference TRBV5-4 and TRBJ2-5 gives the full variable domain: ETGVTQSPTHLIKTRGQQVTLRCSSQSGHNTVSWYQQALGQGPQFIFQYYREEENGRGNFPPRFSGLQFPNYSSELNVNALELDDSALYLCASSLVTSGRDKQETQYFGPGTRLLVL.

This chain joins TRBV10-1 and TRBJ1-2; the match to TRBD1 covers 7 bases. This CDR3 has 18 residues. Germline assignment: CDR1 WNHNN and CDR2 SYGVQD (reference sequence). V was clipped by 3 bases and J by 3 bases; unmatched bases: 16. CDR3 amino acids: CASSETGQQPTFYYGYTF. CDR3 nucleotides: TGCGCCAGCAGTGAAACGGGACAGCAGCCAACTTTCTACTATGGCTACACCTTC.

The genes are TRBV5-5 and TRBJ2-7; 9 positions match TRBD1. CDR1 and CDR2 (germline): SGHKS, YYEKEE (reference sequence). This CDR3 spans 15 amino acids. The V segment lost 4 bases and the J segment 3 bases; nucleotides outside the gene matches: 8. The CDR3 spells CASSHGTGNVYEQYF. The CDR3 DNA reads TGTGCCAGCAGCCATGGGACAGGGAATGTCTACGAGCAGTACTTC.

The rearrangement uses TRBV9 and TRBJ2-7; 7 bases are shared with TRBD2. The germline CDR1 and CDR2 sequences are SGDLS and YYNGEE. V shed 2 bases and J 2 bases; nucleotides not matched to a gene: 7. CDR3 length: 15 amino acids. CDR3 sequence: CASSVGGEATYEQYF. In nucleotides, the CDR3 is TGTGCCAGCAGCGTTGGGGGGGAGGCCACCTACGAGCAGTACTTC. The full variable domain, in which reference TRBV9 and TRBJ2-7 provide the parts outside the CDR3, is DSGVTQTPKHLITATGQRVTLRCSPRSGDLSVYWYQQSLDQGLQFLIQYYNGEERAKGNILERFSAQQFPDLHSELNLSSLELGDSALYFCASSVGGEATYEQYFGPGTRLTVT.

The V call is TRBV27, the J call TRBJ1-5; D perhaps matches TRBD1 (5 bases). Germline V gene data show CDR1 as MNHEY and CDR2 as SMNVEV (reference sequence). There are 15 residues in the CDR3. The V end lost 7 bases, the J end lost 3 bases, and 16 bases lay between the germline ends. The CDR3, as DNA: TGTGCCAGCACAGACCTCCCAGGGAACAATCAGCCCCAGCATTTT. Translating gives CASTDLPGNNQPQHF.

This clone was counted once. The chain links TRBV5-1 to TRBJ1-5; 7 nucleotides align to TRBD1. This CDR3 is built from 14 residues. The V and J ends lost 4 bases and 5 bases, in that order; junction bases with no gene match: 6. Looked up from germline, CDR1 is SGHRS and CDR2 is YFSETQ. The CDR3 region has the DNA TGCGCCAGCAGCACGGGGACAGCCTATCAGCCCCAGCATTTT. It yields the protein CASSTGTAYQPQHF.

This clone occurred a few times. The genes are TRBV11-3 and TRBJ1-4; TRBD1 agrees at 8 bases. This CDR3 is built from 15 residues. V gave up 5 bases and J gave up 6 bases; unmatched junction bases: 8. Germline CDR1 and CDR2: SGHNT and YENEEA. The CDR3 DNA reads TGTGCCAGCAGCGGAAACAGGGGGGGTGATGAAAAACTGTTTTTT. Translation: CASSGNRGGDEKLFF. The entire variable domain, with the rest obtained from reference TRBV11-3 and TRBJ1-4, is as follows: EAGVVQSPRYKIIEKKQPVAFWCNPISGHNTLYWYLQNLGQGPELLIRYENEEAVDDSQLPKDRFSAERLKGVDSTLKIQPAELGDSAVYLCASSGNRGGDEKLFFGSGTQLSVL.

This clone appeared a single time. The chain combines TRBV6-5 with TRBJ2-3; D ambiguous. V was trimmed by 6 bases and J by 0 bases, leaving 10 bases between them. CDR1 and CDR2 (germline): MNHEY, SVGAGI. There are 14 residues in the CDR3. In DNA form, the CDR3 reads TGTGCCAGCAGGTCTCAGACTAGCACAGATACGCAGTATTTT. This sequence encodes CASRSQTSTDTQYF.

The rearrangement links TRBV5-1 to TRBJ2-5, with TRBD1 matching over 11 bases. Germline V gives CDR1 SGHRS, CDR2 YFSETQ. The V and J ends lost 9 bases and 3 bases, in that order; junction bases with no gene match: 7. This CDR3 comprises 14 residues. DNA of the CDR3: TGCGCCACCGGGAGGACAGGGGGCGAAGAGACCCAGTACTTC. Amino acids: CATGRTGGEETQYF.

This chain uses TRBV21-1 with TRBJ1-2; the table names TRBD1, a call not compared with the DNA. TRBV21-1 is labeled a pseudogene. The CDR3 consists of 14 residues. CDR3 in amino acids: CASSPHHRDYGYTF. The CDR3 DNA sequence: TGTGCCAGCAGCCCCCACCACAGGGACTATGGCTACACCTTC.

The sample holds one count of this clone. The chain couples TRBV28 to TRBJ1-1; D not certain. Trimming cost V 9 bases and J 1 base, with 9 bases left between them. Germline V gives CDR1 MDHEN, CDR2 SYDVKM. The CDR3 sequence is 12 residues long. Written as DNA, the CDR3 is TGTGCCAGTTCCTTTTGGAACACTGAAGCTTTCTTT. Amino acid sequence: CASSFWNTEAFF.

The gene calls are TRBV29-1 and TRBJ1-5; TRBD1 matches at 9 bases. The CDR3 runs to 13 residues. The junction had 3 bases not matched to a gene; V was cut back by 4 bases and J by 5 bases. Germline CDR1 reads SQVTM; CDR2 reads ANQGSEA. The CDR3 region is CSVGRDRDQPQHF. The CDR3 DNA reads TGCAGCGTTGGGAGGGACAGGGATCAGCCCCAGCATTTT.

The rearrangement joins TRBV5-3 to TRBJ2-7; weak D call: TRBD2 (6 bases). TRBV5-3 carries the ORF label, with uncertain function. The CDR3 sequence is 14 residues long. The V end lost 4 bases, the J end lost 3 bases, and 14 bases lay between the germline ends. CDR3 loop: CARSQDGDFYEQYF. For the CDR3, the DNA is TGTGCCAGAAGCCAGGACGGGGACTTCTACGAGCAGTACTTC.

This clone was observed a single time. This rearrangement joins TRBV5-1 to TRBJ1-2; 8 bases align to TRBD1. CDR1 is SGHRS and CDR2 is YFSETQ in the germline V gene. The CDR3 is made up of 15 amino acids. V dropped 4 bases and J dropped 5; count of bases not matched to a gene: 10. Written as DNA, the CDR3 is TGCGCCAGCAGCACGGGGGGACAGGAGACATATGGCTACACCTTC. It translates to CASSTGGQETYGYTF. Based on the CDR3 plus reference TRBV5-1 and TRBJ1-2, the full variable domain is KAGVTQTPRYLIKTRGQQVTLSCSPISGHRSVSWYQQTPGQGLQFLFEYFSETQRNKGNFPGRFSGRQFSNSRSEMNVSTLELGDSALYLCASSTGGQETYGYTFGSGTRLTVV.

The chain has TRBV6-5 and TRBJ1-2, with TRBD1 matching 8 bases. V shed 2 bases and J 1 base; nucleotides not matched to a gene: 6. Germline CDR1 and CDR2: MNHEY and SVGAGI. The CDR3 is 16 amino acids. CDR3 DNA sequence: TGTGCCAGCAGTTACGACCAGGGGGCCGTTAACTATGGCTACACCTTC. This codes for CASSYDQGAVNYGYTF.

The chain is built from TRBV28 and TRBJ2-7; 11 nucleotides align to TRBD1. The CDR3 length is 15 residues. Germline assignment: CDR1 MDHEN and CDR2 SYDVKM. J gave up 3 bases and V 2 bases, and 3 bases lay outside the gene matches. For the CDR3, the DNA is TGTGCCAGCAGTTTACCGGGGACAGGGGGCTACGAGCAGTACTTC. It translates to CASSLPGTGGYEQYF.